Described below is a single TCR beta chain sequence and its context. What it binds is not known. Germline V gene sequence: CDR1 MNHEY, CDR2 SMNVEV (reference sequence). This CDR3 contains 11 residues. Semi-nested PCR with Nested Universal Primer A followed constant-region reverse priming of full-length variable regions. TCRdb ran MiXCR on the 5' RACE reads and lists one entry per CDR3 protein. The repertoire holds 8,400 or so distinct CDR3 sequences, with over 55% as singletons. Findings and limits, study-wide: Tumor memory CD4+ T cell TCR gene usage clustered with blood and lymph node memory CD4+ cells and lymph node naive CD4+ cells. Tumor Treg TCRs overlapped most with tumor naive CD4+ cells.

This receptor was taken from a female donor with breast cancer. Sequenced material: tumor-infiltrating memory CD4+ T cells sorted from the breast tumor. The subset: memory CD4+ T cells, CD4+CD45RO+CD25-. This chain connects TRBV27 to TRBJ2-3; D might be TRBD2 (7 bases). CDR3 in amino acids: CVGGRIDTQYF. The CDR3 DNA sequence: TGTGTGGGGGGGCGGATAGATACGCAGTATTTT.